This TCR beta chain was obtained from a study of blood T cell repertoires in COVID-19. Overall study context: Samples came from the United States, Italy and Spain, spanning acute and convalescent COVID-19.

Individuals aged about 18 to 95 years were recruited from some 26 US areas. Grouping used clinical history reported by participants in a survey and questionnaire. This clone was seen a handful of times. This CDR3 has 15 amino acids. V was pared by 3 bases and J by 1 base, with 13 bases between. Germline loops: CDR1 SNHLY, CDR2 FYNNEI. In the original processing: Reference gene primers were amplified, and this amplification served to estimate nucleated cell counts. TCRdb keeps only in-frame clones here, not all; method: immunoSEQ multiplex PCR. D and trimming come from the DNA, and the V and J calls and clone size come from that table. The sample records under 300,000 clones, 88% being singletons.

This TCR came from a woman aged 40 to 49 with acute COVID-19. This chain uses TRBV2 with TRBJ2-7; D is perhaps TRBD1 (6 bases). The sample consisted of PBMCs or T cells enriched from blood (not recorded which). The CDR3 DNA reads as TGTGCCAGCAGTGATCAGGGGCTCCTTTCCTACGAGCAGTACTTC. It encodes CASSDQGLLSYEQYF.